These 3 T cell receptor beta chains were sequenced from one sample in a study of OX40 agonist ivuxolimab in advanced cancers. Profiled with immunoSEQ multiplex PCR; TCRdb holds only in-frame clones, not every one. The sample has about 81,000 clones, roughly 91% seen once. The sample in question was CD4+ or CD8+ T cells sorted from blood, obtained in a trial of the OX40 agonist ivuxolimab. These receptors were collected from an adult with an advanced solid tumor such as melanoma, head and neck, liver or kidney cancer.

The chain couples TRBV10-3 to TRBJ2-1, with D unclear. This CDR3 comprises 12 residues. V lost 4 bases and J 5 bases, leaving 6 bases between the germline ends. The V gene's germline CDR1 is ENHRY and CDR2 SYGVKD. The CDR3 bases are TGTGCCATCAGTGGACTCGACAATGAGCAGTTCTTC. Translating it yields CAISGLDNEQFF.

V is TRBV12-5 and J is TRBJ1-2; D is unresolved. V was trimmed by 0 bases and J by 7 bases, leaving 6 bases between them. Germline CDR1 reads LGHNT; CDR2 reads FRNRAP. The CDR3 has 12 amino acids. The CDR3 DNA reads as TGTGCTAGTGGTTTGGTACTAGGTGGCTACACCTTC. The encoded protein is CASGLVLGGYTF.

V is TRBV19 and J is TRBJ2-2; D gene unclear. Germline V gene lookup returns CDR1 LNHDA and CDR2 SQIVND (reference sequence). Trimming pared 3 bases from V and 1 base from J, leaving 6 bases between. The CDR3 length is 14 residues. The CDR3 DNA reads TGTGCCAGTAGTATCCTGGGGAACACCGGGGAGCTGTTTTTT. It translates to CASSILGNTGELFF.